This is a list of T cell receptor beta chains from one sample in a study of T cell responses to AZD1222 COVID-19 vaccine. Method: immunoSEQ multiplex PCR; TCRdb's copy keeps in-frame clones and lacks some. The data show some 150,000 clones, roughly 94% seen once. The source material was peripheral blood, sampled on day 0 of MenACWY control vaccination. The receptor source for this set is an adult in good health. Both conserved end residues are trimmed from each CDR3.

j_gene,v_gene,CDR3aa
TRBJ2-6,TRBV5-1,ASKGTNFSGANVLT
TRBJ1-6,TRBV6-4,ASSQEGVDNSPLH
TRBJ1-5,TRBV6-5,ASRHGTGAGQPQH
TRBJ2-7,TRBV19,ASSIGTTGAPHEQY
TRBJ1-3,TRBV27,ASSLSRSGGNTIY
TRBJ1-6,TRBV23-1,ASSHRTDNSTPLH
TRBJ1-2,TRBV30,SLDLGSGGYT
TRBJ2-2,TRBV28,ASRTNTGELF
TRBJ1-2,TRBV12-5,ASGLVSDRFGEYGYT
TRBJ1-5,TRBV7-9,ASSLSGGSNQPQH
TRBJ1-6,TRBV5-1,ASSLDRTSRNSPLH
TRBJ2-7,TRBV10-1,ASSRQFSSYEQY
TRBJ2-1,TRBV27,ASSLSSGSSNEQF
TRBJ2-3,TRBV2,ASSSGSTDTQY
TRBJ2-1,TRBV5-1,ASSLTSDNEQF
TRBJ1-5,TRBV12-3/TRBV12-4,ASTHLGQH
TRBJ2-4,TRBV12-3/TRBV12-4,ASNLRGGRGY
TRBJ1-4,TRBV29-1,SVEGFRGEKLF
TRBJ2-3,TRBV9,ASSGRFSGRGDTQY
TRBJ2-1,TRBV19,ASSEPGLRNSHEQF
TRBJ1-2,TRBV15,ATSRDGTAGYGYT
TRBJ2-5,TRBV30,AWSRQGRGQETQY
TRBJ1-2,TRBV6-5,ASKLRAGGYT
TRBJ1-2,TRBV10-3,AISEERSYGYT
TRBJ1-5,TRBV2,ASKPAELNQPQH
TRBJ2-5,TRBV5-1,ASSLVGSGHQETQY
TRBJ2-3,TRBV28,ASRGYGRGTDTQY
TRBJ2-1,TRBV30,AWSESGGLNEQF
TRBJ2-7,TRBV4-1,ASRTTDRGTYEQY
TRBJ2-7,TRBV2,ASRRTGTSSYEQY
TRBJ2-7,TRBV18,ASSPGGGLLGEQY
TRBJ1-6,TRBV30,ASTKDQPGGSPLH
TRBJ1-1,TRBV14,ASSHTLGTEAF
TRBJ2-1,TRBV6-2/TRBV6-3,ASSYSLKNNEQF
TRBJ2-5,TRBV12-3/TRBV12-4,ASESTVATQY
TRBJ1-5,TRBV6-5,ASRSHGNNQPQH
TRBJ1-1,TRBV27,ASRTADTEAF
TRBJ2-1,TRBV7-9,ASSLAQTRPEQF
TRBJ1-1,TRBV6-6,ASSGLANTEAF
TRBJ1-5,TRBV19,ATQRGPDQPQH
TRBJ1-2,TRBV11-2,ASSLDRTAYGYT
TRBJ1-5,TRBV9,ASSRGINQPQH
TRBJ2-2,TRBV15,ATSRDPTGELF
TRBJ2-3,TRBV2,ASRFTDTQY
TRBJ2-3,TRBV2,ASRDQGARTDTQY
TRBJ2-3,TRBV19,ASSIEFWVGITDTQY
TRBJ2-7,TRBV27,ASSLGTSGSGEQY
TRBJ2-7,TRBV5-1,ASSLGDRAYEQY
TRBJ2-1,TRBV5-5,ASSLASGSGGEQF
TRBJ2-1,TRBV5-1,ASRTDQTLNEQF
TRBJ2-1,TRBV11-3,ASSRDWGRRGYNEQF
TRBJ2-1,TRBV7-2,ASSDRDRVSNEQF
TRBJ1-5,TRBV6-5,ASRSTGDRTKQH
TRBJ2-1,TRBV14,ASSLQAGYSYNEQF
TRBJ1-1,TRBV19,ASSEQGAGTEAF
TRBJ1-1,TRBV2,ASRDGNTEAF
TRBJ2-5,TRBV24-1,ATSDGTGYQETQY
TRBJ1-5,TRBV6-6,ASSVSGDQPQH
TRBJ2-4,TRBV18,ASSRGLAGENIQY
TRBJ2-3,TRBV29-1,SVGRQLDTQY